This TCR beta chain stems from a study of blood T cells in healthy people across ages. Study-level findings and limits: Roughly linear declines in TCR beta diversity per million T cells occurred with age.

Germline V gene data show CDR1 as SGHKS and CDR2 as YYEKEE (reference sequence). Trimming cost V 0 bases and J 1 base, with 13 bases left between them. This CDR3 region has 16 residues. This clonotype was seen only a few times. Its target is not known. Next came a second PCR, run for about 7 to 12 cycles, which used a sample-barcoded 5' primer along with a J-beta primer mix. The template-switch adaptor was a 5' adaptor with 12 random nucleotides. It tagged each cDNA molecule. TCRdb reprocessed the 5' RACE reads with MiXCR, giving one entry per CDR3 protein. The repertoire has roughly 1,100,000 distinct CDR3 sequences, roughly 24% of them found once; the top ten carry less than 0.85%. These data were also reused for a study on T cells of mothers and their children.

The sequence was obtained from a girl aged 2 to 9 in good health. The specimen was blood. The rearrangement links TRBV5-5 to TRBJ2-5; no reliable D call. The CDR3 sequence: CASSLGPFGTQETQYF. CDR3 sequence (DNA): TGTGCCAGCAGCTTGGGGCCATTCGGTACCCAAGAGACCCAGTACTTC.